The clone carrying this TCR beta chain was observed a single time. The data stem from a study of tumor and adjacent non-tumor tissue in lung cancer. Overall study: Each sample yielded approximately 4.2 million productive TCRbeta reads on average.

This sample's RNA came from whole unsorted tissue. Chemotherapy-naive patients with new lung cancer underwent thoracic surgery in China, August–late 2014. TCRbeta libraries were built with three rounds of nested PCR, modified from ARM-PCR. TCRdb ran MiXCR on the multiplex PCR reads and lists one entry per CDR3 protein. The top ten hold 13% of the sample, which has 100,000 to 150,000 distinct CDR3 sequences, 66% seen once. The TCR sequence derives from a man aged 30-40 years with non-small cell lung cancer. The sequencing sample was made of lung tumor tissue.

The CDR3 here is CASSLQEAASYEQYF. The CDR3 DNA sequence: TGTGCCAGCAGCCTACAGGAAGCCGCCTCCTACGAGCAGTACTTC. The chain has TRBV7-8 and TRBJ2-7; a possible D gene is TRBD1 (5 bases). V was clipped by 5 bases and J by 0 bases, with 14 bases between them. From germline, CDR1 is SGHVS and CDR2 FQNEAQ. The CDR3 contains 15 residues. The variable domain in full, completed from reference TRBV7-8 and TRBJ2-7, reads GAGVSQSPRYKVAKRGQDVALRCDPISGHVSLFWYQQALGQGPEFLTYFQNEAQLDKSGLPSDRFFAERPEGSVSTLKIQRTQQEDSAVYLCASSLQEAASYEQYFGPGTRLTVT.